This is a list of T cell receptor beta chains from one sample in a study of beta chain features in type 1 diabetes. Produced via immunoSEQ multiplex PCR; TCRdb's table is partial and in-frame only. The sample includes under 300,000 clones, roughly 17% of them seen just once. Material: naive CD4+ T cells from blood. The receptor source for this set is a man aged 25 to 40 with type 1 diabetes. CDR3s include the opening cysteine and the closing phenylalanine or tryptophan. The order of the fields is V gene, D gene, J gene, clone size, CDR3 DNA, CDR3 protein. A D gene is named only where the DNA matches it firmly. Size tells how often a clone was seen (once, few, many) or the class of an expanded clone, and some rows leave it out.

>TRBV13|-|TRBJ1-2|-
TGTGCCAGCAGCCCCGTGGGGGGACGTGGCTACACCTTC
CASSPVGGRGYTF
>TRBV28|-|TRBJ2-7|few
TGTGCCAGCATCGACAGTACCTACGAGCAGTACTTC
CASIDSTYEQYF
>TRBV7-9|TRBD2|TRBJ2-1|-
TGTGCCAGCAGCTTAGTGGGACTAGCGGGAGGCCCGCAGTTCTTC
CASSLVGLAGGPQFF
>TRBV2|TRBD1|TRBJ2-1|few
TGTGCCAGCAGGGGAACAGGGGATAATGAGCAGTTCTTC
CASRGTGDNEQFF
>TRBV14|TRBD1|TRBJ2-7|few
TGTGCCAGCAGCCCTCGGACAGGGTACATCATCGAGCAGTACTTC
CASSPRTGYIIEQYF
>TRBV29-1|TRBD2|TRBJ2-1|-
TGCAGCCTCATGGGGGGAGGGCCGTGGAATGAGCAGTTCTTC
CSLMGGGPWNEQFF
>TRBV29-1|TRBD1|TRBJ2-5|-
TGCAGCGTTGGGACAGGGACGGAGACCCAGTACTTC
CSVGTGTETQYF
>TRBV4-2|TRBD2|TRBJ2-7|-
TGTGCCAGCAGCCAAGATGCTAGCGGCTCCTACGAGCAGTACTTC
CASSQDASGSYEQYF
>TRBV29-1|-|TRBJ2-2|few
TGCAGCGTTGAAGAATCTCTGGACAACACCGGGGAGCTGTTTTTT
CSVEESLDNTGELFF
>TRBV9|-|TRBJ2-5|-
TGTGCCAGCAGCGTCGTCCCACAAGAGACCCAGTACTTC
CASSVVPQETQYF